This T cell receptor beta chain came from a study of T-cell reconstitution after alpha-beta-depleted transplantation in children. CDR3 size: 16 residues. The V gene lost 2 bases and the J gene lost 0 bases, with 10 bases spanning the gap. This clonotype was counted a few times. Construction of the TCRbeta library involved unique molecular identifiers. TCRdb reprocessed the PCR reads with MiXCR, giving one entry per CDR3 protein. The sample lists approximately 400,000 distinct CDR3 sequences, approximately 11% seen once, with about 5% in the top ten. The chain links TRBV12-3 or TRBV12-4 to TRBJ1-4; the D is unclear. The receptor was derived from a human donor who donated a stem cell graft to a child with acute myeloid leukemia. The sequenced sample was PBMCs from the stem cell graft donor, obtained from the stem cell graft. The CDR3 sequence is CASSLNSVTTNEKLFF. As DNA, the CDR3 is TGTGCCAGCAGTTTAAACAGCGTTACAACTAATGAAAAACTGTTTTTT.